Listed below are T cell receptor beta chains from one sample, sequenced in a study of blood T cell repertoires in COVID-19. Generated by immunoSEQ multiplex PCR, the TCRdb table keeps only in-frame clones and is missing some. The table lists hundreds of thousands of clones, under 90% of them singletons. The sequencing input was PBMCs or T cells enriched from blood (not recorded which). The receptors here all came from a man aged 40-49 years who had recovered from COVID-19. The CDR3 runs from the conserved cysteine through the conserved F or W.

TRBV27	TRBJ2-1	CASSWGGHYNEQFF
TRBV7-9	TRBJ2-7	CASSSRGAYEQYF
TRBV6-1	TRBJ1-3	CASSDRGGSGNTIYF
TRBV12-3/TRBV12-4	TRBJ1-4	CASSLGGLEKLFF
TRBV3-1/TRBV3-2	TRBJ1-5	CASSQMTGEQPQHF
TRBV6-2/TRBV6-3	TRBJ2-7	CASSYSTSGSSYEQYF
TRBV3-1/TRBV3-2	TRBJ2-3	CASETWAREKYF
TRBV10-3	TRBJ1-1	CAISSSLGIREDTEAFF
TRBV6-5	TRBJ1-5	CASSYGRGMWQPQHF
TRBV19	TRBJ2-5	CASSIETGAGWGTQYF
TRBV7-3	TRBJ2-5	CASSLGGSETQYF
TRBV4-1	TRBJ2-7	CASSQGDRGYEQYF
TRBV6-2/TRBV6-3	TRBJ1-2	CASSYPQGANYGYTF
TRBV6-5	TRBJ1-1	CASTLLGRANTEAFF
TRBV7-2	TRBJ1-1	CASSLYRGFTEAFF
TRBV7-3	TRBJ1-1	CASSPGMMNTEAFF
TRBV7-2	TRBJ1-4	CASSLVVGGSEKLFF
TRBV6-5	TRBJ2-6	CASTPGGGGANVLTF